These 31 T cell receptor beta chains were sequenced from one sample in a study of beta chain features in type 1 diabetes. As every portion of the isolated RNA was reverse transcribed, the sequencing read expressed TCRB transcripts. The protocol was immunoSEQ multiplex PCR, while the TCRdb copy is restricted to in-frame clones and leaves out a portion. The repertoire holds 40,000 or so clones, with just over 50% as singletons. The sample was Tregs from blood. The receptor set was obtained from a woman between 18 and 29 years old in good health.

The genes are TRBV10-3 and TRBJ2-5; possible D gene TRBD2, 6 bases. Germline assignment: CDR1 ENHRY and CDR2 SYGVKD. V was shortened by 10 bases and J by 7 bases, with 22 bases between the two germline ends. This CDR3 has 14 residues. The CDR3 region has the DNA TGTGCCACCGAAAGGGGCGGGACTTCGGGGACCCAGTACTTC. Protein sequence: CATERGGTSGTQYF.

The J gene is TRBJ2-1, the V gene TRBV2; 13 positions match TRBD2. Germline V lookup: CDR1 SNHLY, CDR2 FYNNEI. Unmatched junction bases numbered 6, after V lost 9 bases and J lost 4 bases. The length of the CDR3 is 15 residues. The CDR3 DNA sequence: TGTGCCAGAGGACTAGCGGGAGTCCAGTACAATGAGCAGTTCTTC. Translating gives CARGLAGVQYNEQFF.

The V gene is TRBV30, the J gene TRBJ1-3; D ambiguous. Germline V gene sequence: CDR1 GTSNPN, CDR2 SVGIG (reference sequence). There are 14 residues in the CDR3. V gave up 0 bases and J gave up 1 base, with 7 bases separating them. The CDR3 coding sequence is TGTGCCTGGAGTGTACCGGTTTCTGGAAACACCATATATTTT. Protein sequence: CAWSVPVSGNTIYF.

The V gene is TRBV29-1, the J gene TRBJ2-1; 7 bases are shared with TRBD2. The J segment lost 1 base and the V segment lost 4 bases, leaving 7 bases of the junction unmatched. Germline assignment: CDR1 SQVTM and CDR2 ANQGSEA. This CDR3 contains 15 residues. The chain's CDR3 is CSVAGRGGSYNEQFF. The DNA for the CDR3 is TGCAGCGTTGCGGGGAGGGGAGGATCCTACAATGAGCAGTTCTTC.

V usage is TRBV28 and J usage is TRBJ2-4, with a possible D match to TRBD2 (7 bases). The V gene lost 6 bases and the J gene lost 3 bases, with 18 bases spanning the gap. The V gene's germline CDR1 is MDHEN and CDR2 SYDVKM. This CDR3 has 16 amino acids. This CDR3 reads CASRGGASIVKNIQYF. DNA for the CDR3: TGTGCCAGCAGAGGGGGGGCCTCGATCGTCAAAAACATTCAGTACTTC.

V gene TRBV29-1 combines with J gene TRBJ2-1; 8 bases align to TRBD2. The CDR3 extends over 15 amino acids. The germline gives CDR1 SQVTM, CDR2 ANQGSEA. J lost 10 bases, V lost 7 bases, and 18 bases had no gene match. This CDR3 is CSGMRRGGGPREQFF. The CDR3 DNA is TGCAGCGGGATGCGACGGGGGGGAGGGCCAAGGGAGCAGTTCTTC.

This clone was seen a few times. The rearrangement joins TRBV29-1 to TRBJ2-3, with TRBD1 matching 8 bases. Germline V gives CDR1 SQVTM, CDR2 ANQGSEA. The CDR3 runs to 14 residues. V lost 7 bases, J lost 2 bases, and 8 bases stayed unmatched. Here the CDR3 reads CSAPRQGNTDTQYF. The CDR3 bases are TGCAGCGCCCCACGACAGGGGAACACAGATACGCAGTATTTT.

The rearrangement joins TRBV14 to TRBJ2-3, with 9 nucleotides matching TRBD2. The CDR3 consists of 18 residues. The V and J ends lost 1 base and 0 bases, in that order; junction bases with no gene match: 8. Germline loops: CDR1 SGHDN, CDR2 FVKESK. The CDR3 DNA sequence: TGTGCCAGCAGCCAAGGTCTAGCGGGACGCACTAGCACAGATACGCAGTATTTT. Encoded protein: CASSQGLAGRTSTDTQYF.

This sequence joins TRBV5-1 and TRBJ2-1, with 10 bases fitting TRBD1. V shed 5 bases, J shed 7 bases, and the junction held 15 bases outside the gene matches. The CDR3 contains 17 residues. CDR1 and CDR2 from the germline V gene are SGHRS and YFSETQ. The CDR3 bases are TGCGCCAGCAGTCAAGATAGGGGGACAGGGGTTTCGAATGAGCAGTTCTTC. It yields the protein CASSQDRGTGVSNEQFF.

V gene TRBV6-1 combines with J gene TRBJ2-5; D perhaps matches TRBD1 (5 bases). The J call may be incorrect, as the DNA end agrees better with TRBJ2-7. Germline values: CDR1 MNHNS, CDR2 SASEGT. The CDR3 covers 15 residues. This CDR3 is CASSEAGYRSYEQYF. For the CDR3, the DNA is TGTGCCAGCAGTGAAGCGGGCTACAGGTCCTACGAGCAGTACTTC.

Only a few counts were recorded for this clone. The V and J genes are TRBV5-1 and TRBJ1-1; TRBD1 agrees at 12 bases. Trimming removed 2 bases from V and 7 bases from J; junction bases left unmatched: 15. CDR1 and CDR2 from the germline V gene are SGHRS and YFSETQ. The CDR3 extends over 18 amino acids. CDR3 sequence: CASSFKWGGTGGKVEAFF. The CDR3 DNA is TGCGCCAGCAGCTTTAAGTGGGGGGGGACAGGGGGCAAAGTTGAAGCTTTCTTT.

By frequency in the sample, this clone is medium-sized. The CDR3 DNA sequence: TGTGCCAGCAGTTGGACTAGCCGAATGGCCACCGGGGAGCTGTTTTTT. Amino acid sequence: CASSWTSRMATGELFF. The rearrangement joins TRBV28 to TRBJ2-2; the match to TRBD2 covers 8 bases. CDR3 length equals 16 residues. Per germline, CDR1 MDHEN and CDR2 SYDVKM. V shed 4 bases and J 4 bases; nucleotides not matched to a gene: 8.

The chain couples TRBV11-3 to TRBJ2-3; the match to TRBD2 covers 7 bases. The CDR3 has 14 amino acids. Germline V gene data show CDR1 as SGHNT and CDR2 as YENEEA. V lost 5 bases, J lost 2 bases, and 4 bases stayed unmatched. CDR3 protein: CASSRGGATDTQYF. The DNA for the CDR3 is TGTGCCAGCAGCCGCGGGGGAGCCACAGATACGCAGTATTTT. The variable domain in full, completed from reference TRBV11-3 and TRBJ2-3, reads EAGVVQSPRYKIIEKKQPVAFWCNPISGHNTLYWYLQNLGQGPELLIRYENEEAVDDSQLPKDRFSAERLKGVDSTLKIQPAELGDSAVYLCASSRGGATDTQYFGPGTRLTVL.

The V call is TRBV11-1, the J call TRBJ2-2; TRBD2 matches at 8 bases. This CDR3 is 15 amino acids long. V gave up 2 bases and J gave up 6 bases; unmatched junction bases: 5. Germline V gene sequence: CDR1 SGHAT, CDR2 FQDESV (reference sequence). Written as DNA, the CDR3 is TGTGCCAGCAGCTTAAGGGGACTAGGGTCCGGGGAGCTGTTTTTT. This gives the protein CASSLRGLGSGELFF.

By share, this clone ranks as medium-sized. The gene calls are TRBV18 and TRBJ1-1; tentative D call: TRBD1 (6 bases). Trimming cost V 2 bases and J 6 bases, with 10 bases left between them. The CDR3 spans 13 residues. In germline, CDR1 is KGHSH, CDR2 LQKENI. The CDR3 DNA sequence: TGTGCCAGCTCACCAGACGGGACACCTGAAGCTTTCTTT. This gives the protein CASSPDGTPEAFF.

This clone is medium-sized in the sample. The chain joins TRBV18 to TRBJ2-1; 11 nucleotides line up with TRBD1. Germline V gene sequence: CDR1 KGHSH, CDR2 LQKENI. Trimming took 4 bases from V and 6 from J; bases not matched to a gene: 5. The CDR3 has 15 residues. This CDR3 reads CASSLSGQGANEQFF. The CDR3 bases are TGTGCCAGCTCACTCTCAGGACAGGGGGCCAATGAGCAGTTCTTC. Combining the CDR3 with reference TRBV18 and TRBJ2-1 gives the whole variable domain NAGVMQNPRHLVRRRGQEARLRCSPMKGHSHVYWYRQLPEEGLKFMVYLQKENIIDESGMPKERFSAEFPKEGPSILRIQQVVRGDSAAYFCASSLSGQGANEQFFGPGTRLTVL.

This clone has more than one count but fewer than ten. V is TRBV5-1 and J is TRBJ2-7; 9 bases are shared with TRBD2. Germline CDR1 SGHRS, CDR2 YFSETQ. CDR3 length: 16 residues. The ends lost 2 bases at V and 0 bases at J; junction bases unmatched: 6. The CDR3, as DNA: TGCGCCAGCAGCTTACAGCGGGAGGTTTTCTCCTACGAGCAGTACTTC. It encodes CASSLQREVFSYEQYF.

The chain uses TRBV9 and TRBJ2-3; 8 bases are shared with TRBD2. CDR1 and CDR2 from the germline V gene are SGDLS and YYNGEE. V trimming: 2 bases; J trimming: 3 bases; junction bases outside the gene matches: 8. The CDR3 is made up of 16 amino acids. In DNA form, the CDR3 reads TGTGCCAGCAGCGTTCGAGCTAGCGGGTGGACAGATACGCAGTATTTT. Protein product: CASSVRASGWTDTQYF.

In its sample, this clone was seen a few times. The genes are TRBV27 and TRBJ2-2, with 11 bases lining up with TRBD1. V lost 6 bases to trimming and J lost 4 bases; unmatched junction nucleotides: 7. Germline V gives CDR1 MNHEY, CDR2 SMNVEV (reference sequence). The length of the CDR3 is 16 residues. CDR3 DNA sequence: TGTGCCAGCAGAGGGGGGGGGACAGGGGGCACCGGGGAGCTGTTTTTT. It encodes CASRGGGTGGTGELFF.

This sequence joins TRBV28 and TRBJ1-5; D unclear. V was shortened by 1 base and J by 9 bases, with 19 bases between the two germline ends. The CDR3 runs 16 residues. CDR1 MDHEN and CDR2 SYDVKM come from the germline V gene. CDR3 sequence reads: CASSLFPKVSVRPQHF. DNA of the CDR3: TGTGCCAGCAGTTTATTCCCCAAAGTATCGGTAAGGCCCCAGCATTTT.

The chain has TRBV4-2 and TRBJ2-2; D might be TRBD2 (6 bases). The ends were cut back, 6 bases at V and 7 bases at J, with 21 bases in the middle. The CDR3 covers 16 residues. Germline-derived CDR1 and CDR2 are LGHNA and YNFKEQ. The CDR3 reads CASRLHRDSPHGELFF. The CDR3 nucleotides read TGTGCCAGCAGGCTACACCGGGACTCCCCTCACGGGGAGCTGTTTTTT.

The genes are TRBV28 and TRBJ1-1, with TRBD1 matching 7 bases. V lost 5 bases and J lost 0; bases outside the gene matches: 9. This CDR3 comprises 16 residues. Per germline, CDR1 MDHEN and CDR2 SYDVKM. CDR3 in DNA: TGTGCCAGCAGTCCACGTAGGACAGGCATGAACACTGAAGCTTTCTTT. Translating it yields CASSPRRTGMNTEAFF.

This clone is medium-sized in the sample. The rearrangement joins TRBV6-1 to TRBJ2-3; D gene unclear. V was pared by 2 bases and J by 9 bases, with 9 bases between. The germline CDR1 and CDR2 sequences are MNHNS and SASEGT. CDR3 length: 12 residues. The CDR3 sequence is CASSERSGTQYF. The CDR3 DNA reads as TGTGCCAGCAGTGAAAGGAGTGGGACGCAGTATTTT.

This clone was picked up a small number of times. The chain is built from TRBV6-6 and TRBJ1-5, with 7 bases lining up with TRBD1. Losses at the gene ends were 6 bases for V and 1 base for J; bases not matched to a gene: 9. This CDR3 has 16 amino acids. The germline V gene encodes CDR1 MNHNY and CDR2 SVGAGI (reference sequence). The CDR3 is CASRPTGLSSNQPQHF. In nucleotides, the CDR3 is TGTGCCAGCAGACCGACAGGGCTCTCAAGCAATCAGCCCCAGCATTTT.

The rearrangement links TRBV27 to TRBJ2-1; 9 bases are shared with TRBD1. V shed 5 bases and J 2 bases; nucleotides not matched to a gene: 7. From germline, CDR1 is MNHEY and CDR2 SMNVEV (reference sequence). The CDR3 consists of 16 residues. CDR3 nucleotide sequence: TGTGCCAGCAGTCGAACCCGGGACAGGGCCTACAATGAGCAGTTCTTC. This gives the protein CASSRTRDRAYNEQFF.

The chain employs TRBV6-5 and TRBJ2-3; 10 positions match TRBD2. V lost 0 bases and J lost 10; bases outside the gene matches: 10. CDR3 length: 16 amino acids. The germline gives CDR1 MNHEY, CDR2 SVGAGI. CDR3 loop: CASSYSSGRALISQYF. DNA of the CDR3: TGTGCCAGCAGTTACTCGAGCGGGAGGGCCTTAATCTCGCAGTATTTT.

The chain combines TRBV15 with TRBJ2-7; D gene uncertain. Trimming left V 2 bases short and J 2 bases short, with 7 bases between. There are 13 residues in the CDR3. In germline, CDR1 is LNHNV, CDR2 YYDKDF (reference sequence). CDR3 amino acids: CATSRQAAYEQYF. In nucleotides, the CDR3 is TGTGCCACCAGCAGACAGGCAGCCTACGAGCAGTACTTC.

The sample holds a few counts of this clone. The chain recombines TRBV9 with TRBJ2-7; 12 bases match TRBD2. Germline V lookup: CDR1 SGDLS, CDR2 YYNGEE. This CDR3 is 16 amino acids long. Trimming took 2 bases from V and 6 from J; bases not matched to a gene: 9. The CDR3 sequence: CASSVGTSGYPGEQYF. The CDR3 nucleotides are TGTGCCAGCAGCGTGGGGACTAGCGGGTACCCCGGCGAGCAGTACTTC.

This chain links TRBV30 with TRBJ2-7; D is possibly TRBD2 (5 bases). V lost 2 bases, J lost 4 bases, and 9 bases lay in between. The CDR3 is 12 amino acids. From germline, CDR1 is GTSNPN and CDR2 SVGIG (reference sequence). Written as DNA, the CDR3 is TGTGCCTGGAGTTCAAGCGGTTACGAGCAGTACTTC. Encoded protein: CAWSSSGYEQYF.

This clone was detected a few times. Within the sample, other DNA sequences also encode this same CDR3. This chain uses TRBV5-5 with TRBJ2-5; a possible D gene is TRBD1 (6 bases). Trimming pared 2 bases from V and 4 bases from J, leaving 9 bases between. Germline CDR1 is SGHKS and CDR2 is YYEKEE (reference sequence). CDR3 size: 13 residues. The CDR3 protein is CASSLTGSETQYF. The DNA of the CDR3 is TGTGCCAGCAGCTTAACAGGGTCAGAGACCCAGTACTTC. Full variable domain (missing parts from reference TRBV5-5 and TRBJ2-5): DAGVTQSPTHLIKTRGQQVTLRCSPISGHKSVSWYQQVLGQGPQFIFQYYEKEERGRGNFPDRFSARQFPNYSSELNVNALLLGDSALYLCASSLTGSETQYFGPGTRLLVL.

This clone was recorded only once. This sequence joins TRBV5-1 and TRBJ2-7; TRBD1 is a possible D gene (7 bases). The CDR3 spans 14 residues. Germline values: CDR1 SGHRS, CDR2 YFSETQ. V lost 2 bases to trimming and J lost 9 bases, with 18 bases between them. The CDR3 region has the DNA TGCGCCAGCAGCTTTGGAGGGGACAGTCATCCGCAGTACTTC. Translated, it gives CASSFGGDSHPQYF.